The 19 T cell receptor beta chains below come from one sample, sequenced in a study of cytomegalovirus exposure and HLA in healthy donors. Primers: 60 Vbeta forward and 13 Jbeta reverse. Method: immunoSEQ multiplex PCR; TCRdb's copy keeps in-frame clones and lacks some. The table records fewer than 200,000 clones, approximately 85% of them present only once. The sample was PBMCs. All receptors come from a girl aged 2 to 9 in good health and CMV-seropositive.

V and J are TRBV27 and TRBJ1-2, with 7 bases lining up with TRBD1. V was clipped by 3 bases and J by 7 bases; unmatched bases: 8. There are 14 residues in the CDR3. CDR1 and CDR2 (germline): MNHEY, SMNVEV (reference sequence). This chain's CDR3 is CASSFTPTGSGYTF. The CDR3 nucleotides read TGTGCCAGCAGTTTTACCCCGACAGGGAGTGGCTACACCTTC.

This chain links TRBV29-1 with TRBJ2-7; 7 bases agree with TRBD1. CDR1 and CDR2 from the germline V gene are SQVTM and ANQGSEA. J lost 6 bases, V lost 4 bases, and 12 bases had no gene match. The length of the CDR3 is 14 residues. This CDR3 reads CSVGTGLPAGEQYF. In DNA form, the CDR3 reads TGCAGCGTTGGGACAGGCCTACCGGCGGGCGAGCAGTACTTC.

In DNA, the CDR3 is TGTGCCAGCAAAATACCGGGACAGAGGGACACCATATATTTT. Its translation is CASKIPGQRDTIYF. This chain uses TRBV6-6 with TRBJ1-3; TRBD1 agrees at 7 bases. With 7 bases clipped from V and 8 bases from J, the junction kept 11 bases outside the gene matches. The CDR3 is 14 amino acids. Germline V gene lookup returns CDR1 MNHNY and CDR2 SVGAGI (reference sequence).

The rearrangement uses TRBV28 and TRBJ1-1; D may be TRBD1 (6 bases). Looked up from germline, CDR1 is MDHEN and CDR2 is SYDVKM. This CDR3 contains 15 residues. Between the trimmed V and J ends, which lost 3 bases and 0 bases, there was a span of 11 bases. CDR3 sequence: CASSLSGHLNTEAFF. The CDR3 DNA is TGTGCCAGCAGTTTGTCGGGACACCTGAACACTGAAGCTTTCTTT.

The J gene is TRBJ1-1, the V gene TRBV30; D is undetermined. V dropped 3 bases and J dropped 4 bases, with 9 bases sitting between them. CDR1 and CDR2 from the germline V gene are GTSNPN and SVGIG (reference sequence). The CDR3 loop spans 12 amino acids. CDR3 sequence (DNA): TGTGCCTGGAGCAGCGGGGTCACTGAAGCTTTCTTT. This codes for CAWSSGVTEAFF.

V and J are TRBV28 and TRBJ1-2; D is ambiguous. V lost 3 bases to trimming and J lost 12 bases, with 14 bases between them. The CDR3 length is 12 residues. Germline values: CDR1 MDHEN, CDR2 SYDVKM. The CDR3 loop is CASSFRRHGDTF. DNA of the CDR3: TGTGCCAGCAGTTTCCGCAGACACGGGGACACCTTC.

The rearrangement joins TRBV19 to TRBJ2-1, with TRBD2 matching 8 bases. The CDR3 has 14 residues. Per the germline V gene, CDR1 is LNHDA and CDR2 is SQIVND (reference sequence). V lost 5 bases and J lost 5; bases outside the gene matches: 5. The CDR3 sequence is CASSYSGINNEQFF. Here the CDR3 DNA reads TGTGCCAGTAGTTATAGCGGGATAAACAATGAGCAGTTCTTC. Full variable domain (rest looked up from reference TRBV19 and TRBJ2-1): DGGITQSPKYLFRKEGQNVTLSCEQNLNHDAMYWYRQDPGQGLRLIYYSQIVNDFQKGDIAEGYSVSREKKESFPLTVTSAQKNPTAFYLCASSYSGINNEQFFGPGTRLTVL.

A few counts support this clone. The chain is built from TRBV6-1 and TRBJ1-5; 7 positions agree with TRBD1. With 4 bases clipped from V and 0 bases from J, the junction kept 3 bases outside the gene matches. The germline V gene has CDR1 MNHNS and CDR2 SASEGT. This CDR3 has 15 amino acids. The DNA of the CDR3 is TGTGCCAGCAGTGTATGGACAGGTAGCAATCAGCCCCAGCATTTT. Translating it yields CASSVWTGSNQPQHF.

V and J are TRBV30 and TRBJ1-2; no reliable D call. The V and J ends lost 3 bases and 8 bases respectively, with 28 bases between them. The CDR3 is made up of 17 amino acids. Germline CDR1 and CDR2: GTSNPN and SVGIG (reference sequence). The CDR3 sequence: CAWSVLDSRIGFAGYTF. CDR3 sequence (DNA): TGTGCCTGGAGCGTACTAGACTCGCGGATAGGGTTCGCGGGCTACACCTTC.

V gene TRBV5-1 combines with J gene TRBJ2-7; 7 nucleotides match TRBD1. Germline V gene sequence: CDR1 SGHRS, CDR2 YFSETQ. V gave up 4 bases and J gave up 2 bases; unmatched junction bases: 9. The CDR3 is made up of 15 amino acids. This CDR3 reads CASSRWDSSTYEQYF. For the CDR3, the DNA is TGCGCCAGCAGCAGATGGGACAGCTCAACCTACGAGCAGTACTTC.

This chain connects TRBV2 to TRBJ2-2; 7 bases are a match to TRBD2. From germline, CDR1 is SNHLY and CDR2 FYNNEI. This CDR3 comprises 15 residues. The V segment lost 8 bases and the J segment 5 bases; nucleotides outside the gene matches: 11. In DNA, the CDR3 is TGTGCCAGCGTCGAACGGGAGGCCGGGACCGGGGAGCTGTTTTTT. As protein: CASVEREAGTGELFF. Supplemented by reference TRBV2 and TRBJ2-2, the full variable domain reads EPEVTQTPSHQVTQMGQEVILRCVPISNHLYFYWYRQILGQKVEFLVSFYNNEISEKSEIFDDQFSVERPDGSNFTLKIRSTKLEDSAMYFCASVEREAGTGELFFGEGSRLTVL.

The J gene is TRBJ2-1, the V gene TRBV4-1; 9 bases agree with TRBD2. Looked up from germline, CDR1 is MGHRA and CDR2 is YSYEKL. V gave up 0 bases and J gave up 4 bases; unmatched junction bases: 4. This CDR3 comprises 16 residues. The CDR3 spells CASSQDASGTYNEQFF. CDR3 DNA sequence: TGCGCCAGCAGCCAAGATGCTAGCGGGACTTACAATGAGCAGTTCTTC.

This sequence joins TRBV7-2 and TRBJ1-3; TRBD1 might be the D (6 bases). This CDR3 is built from 16 residues. The V gene's germline CDR1 is SGHTA and CDR2 FQGNSA. V lost 0 bases and J lost 0, with 9 bases in between. The CDR3, as DNA: TGTGCCAGCAGCTTAGCGTGGACAGCCTCTGGAAACACCATATATTTT. Residues: CASSLAWTASGNTIYF.

The V call is TRBV7-2, the J call TRBJ2-2; TRBD1 might be the D (5 bases). The CDR3 has 15 residues. V was clipped by 5 bases and J by 0 bases, with 10 bases between them. Germline CDR1 is SGHTA and CDR2 is FQGNSA. CDR3 sequence reads: CASSLRQTNTGELFF. The CDR3 bases are TGTGCCAGCAGCCTACGACAGACGAACACCGGGGAGCTGTTTTTT.

The CDR3 spells CAWSTGSPLHF. CDR3 in DNA: TGTGCCTGGAGCACAGGTTCACCCCTCCACTTT. The J gene is TRBJ1-6, the V gene TRBV30; D might be TRBD1 (5 bases). Trimming removed 3 bases at V and 9 bases at J, with 6 bases between. CDR1 GTSNPN and CDR2 SVGIG come from the germline V gene (reference sequence). CDR3 size: 11 residues.

The chain recombines TRBV4-1 with TRBJ2-1, with D uncertain. With 5 bases removed from V and 5 bases from J, the gap between germline ends came to 7 bases. The CDR3 sequence is 12 residues long. Germline V gene data show CDR1 as MGHRA and CDR2 as YSYEKL. This CDR3 is CASSILNNEQFF. The CDR3 DNA is TGCGCCAGCAGCATCCTAAACAATGAGCAGTTCTTC.

DNA of the CDR3: TGTGCCAGCAGCCAAGCGGGAGCATCCTACGAGCAGTACTTC. It specifies CASSQAGASYEQYF. The chain is built from TRBV14 and TRBJ2-7; tentatively, D is TRBD2 (6 bases). This CDR3 is built from 14 residues. Deletions cut 1 base from V and 1 base from J, with 8 bases between. In germline, CDR1 is SGHDN, CDR2 FVKESK.

The chain recombines TRBV27 with TRBJ1-4, with D unresolved. The CDR3 loop spans 15 amino acids. The V gene lost 3 bases and the J gene lost 5 bases, with 13 bases spanning the gap. Germline V gene data show CDR1 as MNHEY and CDR2 as SMNVEV (reference sequence). The CDR3 DNA reads as TGTGCCAGCAGTTTCCACGGGAGCCAAAATGAAAAACTGTTTTTT. Translating gives CASSFHGSQNEKLFF.

The chain has TRBV29-1 and TRBJ2-5, with TRBD2 matching over 9 bases. Germline V CDR1 and CDR2: SQVTM, ANQGSEA. After removal of 7 bases from V and 3 bases from J, the junction contained 3 bases not matched to a gene. This CDR3 contains 12 residues. The CDR3 coding sequence is TGCAGCGCCAGACTAGCGGAAGAGACCCAGTACTTC. Translated, it gives CSARLAEETQYF.